A single sample gave rise to the 32 T cell receptor beta chains below, sequenced in a study of T cells in Graves' hyperthyroidism and ophthalmopathy. TCR beta CDR3 sequences were amplified from RNA transcripts. A first-round RT-PCR of the TCR CDR3 used the HTBI primer set. TCRdb reprocessed the multiplex PCR reads via MiXCR and lists one record per CDR3 protein. The sample yields hundreds of thousands of distinct CDR3 sequences, over 35% seen once. Material: blood. The receptors here all came from a man aged 18-30 years with Graves' hyperthyroidism.

V gene TRBV7-2 combines with J gene TRBJ2-2; possibly TRBD1 or TRBD2 for D (5 bases each). The germline V gene encodes CDR1 SGHTA and CDR2 FQGNSA. CDR3 length: 16 amino acids. V lost 8 bases and J 8 bases, leaving 24 bases between the germline ends. This chain's CDR3 is CASGSDPGPLVGELFF. CDR3 in DNA: TGTGCCAGCGGCTCCGATCCGGGACCGCTTGTAGGGGAGCTGTTTTTT.

This clonotype was observed at least ten times. CDR3: CAASSGYQETQYF. The CDR3 nucleotides are TGTGCCGCCTCCTCCGGGTACCAAGAGACCCAGTACTTC. This chain joins TRBV10-3 and TRBJ2-5; D not resolved. Germline CDR1 and CDR2: ENHRY and SYGVKD. Trimming left V 11 bases short and J 0 bases short, with 13 bases between. This CDR3 has 13 residues.

This chain joins TRBV5-1 and TRBJ1-1, with D hard to call. V gave up 3 bases and J gave up 4 bases, with 13 bases separating them. The V gene's germline CDR1 is SGHRS and CDR2 YFSETQ. The CDR3 has 14 amino acids. Here the CDR3 DNA reads TGCGCCAGCAGCTCGAACACAGCTCCCACTGAAGCTTTCTTT. Its protein product is CASSSNTAPTEAFF.

For the CDR3, the DNA is TGTGCCAGCAGCAACCGGGACAGGACGGGCGAGCAGTACTTC. It codes for CASSNRDRTGEQYF. The chain uses TRBV12-3 or TRBV12-4 and TRBJ2-7; 8 bases are a match to TRBD1. Trimming at V came to 6 bases and at J to 6 bases, leaving 10 bases not matched to a gene. CDR3 length: 14 residues.

In its sample, this clonotype was seen once. With a much larger clone just one base away, this may be a read error. The chain combines TRBV29-1 with TRBJ1-1, with D unclear. CDR1 is SQVTM and CDR2 is ANQGSEA in the germline V gene. The CDR3 sequence is 13 residues long. The ends were cut back, 7 bases at V and 4 bases at J, with 16 bases in the middle. CDR3 DNA: TGCAGCGCTGGGCCCGCCGGTGGCACTGAAGCTTTCTTT. Translating it yields CSAGPAGGTEAFF.

The chain is built from TRBV2 and TRBJ1-2; 8 bases match TRBD1. V shed 7 bases and J 1 base; nucleotides not matched to a gene: 8. The length of the CDR3 is 15 residues. Germline V CDR1 and CDR2: SNHLY, FYNNEI. The CDR3 nucleotides are TGTGCCAGCATAACCGGGACAGGCCTTAACTATGGCTACACCTTC. Translation gives CASITGTGLNYGYTF.

With respect to this clonotype: With a much larger clone just one base away, this may be a read error. The rearrangement joins TRBV20-1 to TRBJ2-5; TRBD2 is a possible D gene (6 bases). The germline CDR1 and CDR2 sequences are DFQATT and SNEGSKA (reference sequence). The CDR3 runs to 12 residues. V gave up 6 bases and J gave up 1 base, with 9 bases separating them. The CDR3 DNA follows: TGCAGTGCAGGAGGGGTCCAAGAGACCCAGTACTTC. This gives the protein CSAGGVQETQYF.

The rearrangement links TRBV7-9 to TRBJ1-6; TRBD1 agrees at 9 bases. The CDR3 is 13 amino acids. Germline trimming cut 5 bases from V and 9 bases from J; bases unmatched to any gene: 2. From germline, CDR1 is SEHNR and CDR2 FQNEAQ (reference sequence). The CDR3 is CASSRTGVSPLHF. The CDR3 nucleotides are TGTGCCAGCAGCCGGACAGGGGTTTCACCCCTCCACTTT.

The sample holds many counts of this clonotype. This sequence joins TRBV20-1 and TRBJ1-4, with 10 positions matching TRBD1. V shed 1 base, J shed 8 bases, and the junction held 7 bases outside the gene matches. Germline CDR1 DFQATT, CDR2 SNEGSKA (reference sequence). This CDR3 is built from 15 residues. CDR3 in DNA: TGCAGTGCTAGAGTGATGGACAGGGGGGACGAAAAACTGTTTTTT. As protein: CSARVMDRGDEKLFF.

The rearrangement joins TRBV5-1 to TRBJ1-1, with 10 bases fitting TRBD1. Looked up from germline, CDR1 is SGHRS and CDR2 is YFSETQ. The trim removed 2 bases at V and 5 bases at J, leaving 6 bases unmatched. The CDR3 is 15 residues long. The CDR3 sequence: CASSLGTGERTEAFF. In nucleotides, the CDR3 is TGCGCCAGCAGCTTAGGGACAGGGGAAAGGACTGAAGCTTTCTTT.

The chain has TRBV12-3 or TRBV12-4 and TRBJ2-7; TRBD1 aligns across 8 bases. The CDR3 contains 16 residues. With 3 bases clipped from V and 2 bases from J, the junction kept 9 bases outside the gene matches. The CDR3 coding sequence is TGTGCCAGCAGTTTGAGCCGGACAGGGCGCCCCTACGAGCAGTACTTC. It specifies CASSLSRTGRPYEQYF.

A remark on this clonotype: A far larger clone lies a single base away; this is likely a read error. The gene calls are TRBV7-9 and TRBJ2-7, with no clear D. CDR3 length: 12 residues. Germline CDR1 and CDR2: SEHNR and FQNEAQ (reference sequence). The DNA of the CDR3 is TGTGCCGGCAGCTTAACCCCGTACGAGCAGTACTTC. It is translated as CAGSLTPYEQYF.

This clonotype has ten or more counts. The V and J genes are TRBV29-1 and TRBJ1-6; TRBD1 might be the D (5 bases). The germline gives CDR1 SQVTM, CDR2 ANQGSEA. The CDR3 is 13 amino acids. V dropped 5 bases and J dropped 4 bases, with 9 bases sitting between them. DNA of the CDR3: TGCAGCGTTTCGGGGGAATATAATTCACCCCTCCACTTT. This sequence encodes CSVSGEYNSPLHF.

The chain uses TRBV9 and TRBJ2-7; a possible D gene is TRBD1 (5 bases). CDR1 is SGDLS and CDR2 is YYNGEE in the germline V gene. V was clipped by 7 bases and J by 1 base, with 9 bases between them. This CDR3 comprises 12 residues. The DNA for the CDR3 is TGTGCCAGCTTGCAGGGTTCCTACGAGCAGTACTTC. Amino acid sequence: CASLQGSYEQYF.

This clonotype has a count of ten or more. The V gene is TRBV10-3, the J gene TRBJ2-7; a weak D match, TRBD2 (6 bases). From germline, CDR1 is ENHRY and CDR2 SYGVKD. This CDR3 has 14 residues. V lost 2 bases, J lost 6 bases, and 14 bases lay in between. Written as DNA, the CDR3 is TGTGCCATCAGTGAGGGGAAAGGAGGGGCCGAGCAGTACTTC. Its translation: CAISEGKGGAEQYF.

CDR3 sequence reads: CASSSLEEETQYF. In nucleotides, the CDR3 is TGTGCCAGCAGCTCCCTCGAAGAAGAGACCCAGTACTTC. The chain links TRBV5-4 to TRBJ2-5; D not resolved. Germline values: CDR1 SGHNT, CDR2 YYREEE (reference sequence). CDR3 length equals 13 residues. Trimming removed 3 bases at V and 3 bases at J, with 9 bases between.

The V gene is TRBV7-9, the J gene TRBJ1-4, with D perhaps TRBD1 (5 bases). In germline, CDR1 is SEHNR, CDR2 FQNEAQ (reference sequence). The CDR3 loop spans 16 amino acids. Deletions cut 8 bases from V and 3 bases from J, with 19 bases between. Here the CDR3 reads CASSPEKGSSNEKLFF. The CDR3 DNA reads as TGTGCCAGCTCACCGGAGAAGGGGTCATCTAATGAAAAACTGTTTTTT.

Turning to this clonotype: A read error may be the cause here, since a much bigger clone is one base away. The chain has TRBV6-5 and TRBJ1-1, with unresolved D. Germline CDR1 reads MNHEY; CDR2 reads SVGAGI. This CDR3 is 13 amino acids long. CDR3 loop: CAISYSTNTEAFF. For the CDR3, the DNA is TGTGCCATCAGTTACTCGACGAACACTGAAGCTTTCTTT.

V gene TRBV4-2 combines with J gene TRBJ2-7, with 12 bases identical to TRBD2. CDR1 and CDR2 from the germline V gene are LGHNA and YNFKEQ. J lost 5 bases, V lost 4 bases, and 9 bases had no gene match. The CDR3 consists of 16 residues. The DNA for the CDR3 is TGTGCCAGCAGCCCCCAGACTAGCGGGAGCACCAACGAGCAGTACTTC. Translating gives CASSPQTSGSTNEQYF.

The chain links TRBV6-5 to TRBJ1-4, with TRBD1 as a possible D gene (5 bases). Germline lookup yields CDR1 MNHEY and CDR2 SVGAGI. This CDR3 region has 13 residues. Trimming pared 6 bases from V and 8 bases from J, leaving 13 bases between. CDR3 protein: CASSIGALEKLFF. CDR3 DNA sequence: TGTGCCAGCAGCATAGGGGCATTGGAAAAACTGTTTTTT.

CDR3 sequence: CASSLDGGINEKLFF. CDR3 in DNA: TGTGCCAGCAGCTTAGACGGGGGAATTAATGAAAAACTGTTTTTT. V and J are TRBV7-6 and TRBJ1-4; D may be TRBD1 (5 bases). This CDR3 is built from 15 residues. Germline V gene data show CDR1 as SGHVS and CDR2 as FNYEAQ. V was shortened by 1 base and J by 4 bases, with 10 bases between the two germline ends.

This clonotype showed up many times. The rearrangement uses TRBV29-1 and TRBJ1-1, with TRBD1 identical over 8 bases. Losses at the gene ends were 7 bases for V and 1 base for J; bases not matched to a gene: 2. CDR1 is SQVTM and CDR2 is ANQGSEA in the germline V gene. This CDR3 region has 12 residues. The CDR3 here is CSAGQGNTEAFF. CDR3 bases: TGCAGCGCCGGACAGGGGAACACTGAAGCTTTCTTT.

The sample holds a few counts of this clonotype. The chain carries TRBV7-2 and TRBJ2-5; 9 bases line up with TRBD2. The germline CDR1 and CDR2 sequences are SGHTA and FQGNSA. Unmatched junction bases numbered 20, after V lost 5 bases and J lost 4 bases. The CDR3 runs to 19 residues. CDR3 sequence reads: CASSVGFGGLAGLRETQYF. CDR3 nucleotides: TGTGCCAGCAGCGTAGGTTTCGGGGGGCTAGCGGGGCTCCGAGAGACCCAGTACTTC.

V and J are TRBV29-1 and TRBJ2-7; the match to TRBD1 covers 7 bases. The CDR3 runs to 10 residues. The germline V gene encodes CDR1 SQVTM and CDR2 ANQGSEA. Trimming removed 1 base from V and 12 bases from J; junction bases left unmatched: 3. CDR3 amino acids: CSVEGGQRYF. Written as DNA, the CDR3 is TGCAGCGTTGAAGGGGGACAGCGGTACTTC.

This clonotype showed up many times. The CDR3 sequence: CASSLLGGKETQYF. Written as DNA, the CDR3 is TGTGCCAGCAGCTTACTAGGGGGAAAAGAGACCCAGTACTTC. The V and J genes are TRBV7-3 and TRBJ2-5, with D possibly TRBD1 on 6 matching bases. This CDR3 is 14 amino acids long. Looked up from germline, CDR1 is SGHTA and CDR2 is FQGTGA. V was trimmed by 2 bases and J by 3 bases, leaving 10 bases between them.

This clonotype was counted at least ten times. V gene TRBV4-1 combines with J gene TRBJ1-5; a possible D gene is TRBD1 (5 bases). Between the trimmed V and J ends, which lost 0 bases and 6 bases, there was a span of 6 bases. CDR3 size: 13 residues. Germline V gene sequence: CDR1 MGHRA, CDR2 YSYEKL. CDR3 nucleotides: TGCGCCAGCAGCCAAGAGGGGGGTCAGCCCCAGCATTTT. Its translation is CASSQEGGQPQHF.

This clonotype came up a few times. The chain links TRBV25-1 to TRBJ2-7; no clear D gene. Germline CDR1 reads MGHDK; CDR2 reads SYGVNS. The CDR3 consists of 12 residues. Trimming removed 7 bases from V and 4 bases from J, with 11 bases in between. CDR3 coding DNA: TGTGCCAGCAATGACGATTCTTACGAGCAGTACTTC. Its translation is CASNDDSYEQYF.

In its sample, this clonotype was seen many times. The chain carries TRBV12-3 or TRBV12-4 and TRBJ2-7, with TRBD1 matching 7 bases. V lost 4 bases, J lost 5 bases, and 5 bases stayed unmatched. This CDR3 comprises 13 residues. CDR3 sequence (DNA): TGTGCCAGCAGTTCCGGGACAGTCAACGAGCAGTACTTC. It encodes CASSSGTVNEQYF.

This clonotype appeared many times. DNA of the CDR3: TGTGCCACCAGCAGCAAGACAGGGAACTATGGCTACACCTTC. This sequence encodes CATSSKTGNYGYTF. This rearrangement joins TRBV15 to TRBJ1-2; 7 bases are shared with TRBD1. Per the germline V gene, CDR1 is LNHNV and CDR2 is YYDKDF (reference sequence). V gave up 3 bases and J gave up 2 bases; unmatched junction bases: 3. CDR3 length: 14 residues.

This clonotype was found a few times. The chain carries TRBV7-2 and TRBJ1-2, with D possibly TRBD1 on 5 matching bases. Germline assignment: CDR1 SGHTA and CDR2 FQGNSA. The ends were cut back, 1 base at V and 8 bases at J, with 11 bases in the middle. CDR3 length: 13 residues. CDR3 amino acids: CASSLDSYRGYTF. The CDR3 nucleotides are TGTGCCAGCAGCTTAGACAGCTACAGGGGCTACACCTTC.

V gene TRBV7-9 combines with J gene TRBJ1-2; 9 bases are shared with TRBD1. The V gene end was trimmed by 4 bases and the J gene end by 3 bases; junction bases not matched to a gene: 9. The germline gives CDR1 SEHNR, CDR2 FQNEAQ (reference sequence). The CDR3 is made up of 16 amino acids. CDR3 sequence: CASSSGQGTTHYGYTF. The CDR3 coding sequence is TGTGCCAGCAGCTCCGGACAGGGGACGACCCACTATGGCTACACCTTC.

This clonotype showed up many times. The rearrangement joins TRBV10-3 to TRBJ1-3; the D gene is possibly TRBD1 (6 bases). Germline V CDR1 and CDR2: ENHRY, SYGVKD. Deletions cut 10 bases from V and 0 bases from J, with 16 bases between. The CDR3 runs 15 residues. The CDR3 region is CATQSTGSSGNTIYF. CDR3 sequence (DNA): TGTGCCACCCAGTCGACAGGCAGCTCTGGAAACACCATATATTTT.